The source of this T cell receptor (beta chain) is a study of blood T cell repertoires in COVID-19. Profiling relied on immunoSEQ multiplex PCR, and the TCRdb table lists in-frame clones only, not all of them. The data show roughly 250,000 clones, around 82% seen once. This CDR3 contains 16 residues. The J segment lost 3 bases and the V segment lost 5 bases, leaving 9 bases of the junction unmatched. The germline CDR1 and CDR2 sequences are SEHNR and FQNEAQ (reference sequence). Sequencing was done on a sample of peripheral blood. The chain employs TRBV7-9 and TRBJ1-5, with TRBD1 matching 8 bases. The clonotype comes from a person aged 65 to 79 with COVID-19, enrolled during active disease. CDR3 region: CASSATTGQDNQPQHF. The CDR3 region has the DNA TGTGCCAGCAGCGCAACTACGGGACAGGACAATCAGCCCCAGCATTTT.